A single T cell receptor beta chain is shown here with its context. Its specificity is unknown. The PCR employed 60 Vbeta primers together with 13 Jbeta primers. The data were produced by immunoSEQ multiplex PCR, yet TCRdb's version contains in-frame clones alone and is incomplete. Of roughly 190,000 clones listed, around three quarters are singletons. These data originate in a study of cytomegalovirus exposure and HLA in healthy donors. Notes on the study in general: Further analysis, carried out later, found HLA-associated TCR beta chains more clonally expanded than equally common other chains. Later analysis showed most CMV-associated TCR beta chains appearing HLA-restricted.

All donors participated as healthy donors of bone marrow. The specimen was PBMCs. The TCR sequence derives from a woman aged 25 to 45 in good health and CMV-seropositive.

Written as DNA, the CDR3 is TGTGCCAGCAGCAACCCGGGACAGGGGGCAGATACGCAGTATTTT. This sequence encodes CASSNPGQGADTQYF. The genes are TRBV7-3 and TRBJ2-3; TRBD1 matches at 11 bases. The CDR3 sequence is 15 residues long. V shed 5 bases and J 4 bases; nucleotides not matched to a gene: 5. Germline CDR1 is SGHTA and CDR2 is FQGTGA.